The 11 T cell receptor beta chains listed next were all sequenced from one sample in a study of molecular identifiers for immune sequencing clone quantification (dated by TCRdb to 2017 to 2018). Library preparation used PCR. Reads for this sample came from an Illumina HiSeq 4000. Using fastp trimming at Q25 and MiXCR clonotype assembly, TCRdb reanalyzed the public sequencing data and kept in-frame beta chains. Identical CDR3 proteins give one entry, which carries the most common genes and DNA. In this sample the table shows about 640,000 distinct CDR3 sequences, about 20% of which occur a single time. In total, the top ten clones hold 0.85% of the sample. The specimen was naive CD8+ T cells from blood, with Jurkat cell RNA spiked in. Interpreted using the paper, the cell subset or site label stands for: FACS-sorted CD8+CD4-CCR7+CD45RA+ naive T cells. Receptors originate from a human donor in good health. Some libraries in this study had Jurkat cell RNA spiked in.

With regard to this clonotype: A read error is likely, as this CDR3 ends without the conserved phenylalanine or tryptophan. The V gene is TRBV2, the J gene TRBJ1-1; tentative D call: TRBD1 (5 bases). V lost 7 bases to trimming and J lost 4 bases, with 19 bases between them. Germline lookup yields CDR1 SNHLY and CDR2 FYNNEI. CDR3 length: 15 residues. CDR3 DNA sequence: TGTGCCAGCACCGACAGCTTCGACCAGGGCACTGAAGCTTTCCTT. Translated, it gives CASTDSFDQGTEAFL.

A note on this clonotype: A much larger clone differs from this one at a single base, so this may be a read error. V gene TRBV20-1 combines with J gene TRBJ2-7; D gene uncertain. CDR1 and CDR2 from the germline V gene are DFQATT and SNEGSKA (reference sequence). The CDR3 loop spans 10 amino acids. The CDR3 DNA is TGCGGTGCTCCCTCCTACGAGCAGTACTTC. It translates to CGAPSYEQYF.

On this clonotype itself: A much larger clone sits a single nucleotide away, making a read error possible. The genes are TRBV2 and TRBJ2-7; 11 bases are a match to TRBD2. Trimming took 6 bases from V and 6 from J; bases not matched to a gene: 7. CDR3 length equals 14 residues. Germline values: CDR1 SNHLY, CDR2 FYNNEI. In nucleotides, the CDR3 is TGTGCCAGCAGACATACTAGCGGGAGTCCCGAGCAGTACTTC. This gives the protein CASRHTSGSPEQYF.

The DNA of the CDR3 is TGTGCCAGCAGCGAGGGGGGAAACATTCAGTACTTC. Its protein product is CASSEGGNIQYF. The V call is TRBV13, the J call TRBJ2-4; D is perhaps TRBD1 or TRBD2 (6 bases each). The V end lost 5 bases, the J end lost 6 bases, and 8 bases lay between the germline ends. The CDR3 is made up of 12 amino acids. Germline V gene lookup returns CDR1 PRHDT and CDR2 FYEKMQ (reference sequence).

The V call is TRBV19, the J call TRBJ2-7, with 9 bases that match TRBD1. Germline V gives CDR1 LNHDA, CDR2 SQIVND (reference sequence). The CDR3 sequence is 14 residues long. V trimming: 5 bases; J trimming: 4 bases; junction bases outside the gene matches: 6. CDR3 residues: CASSATTGGYEQYF. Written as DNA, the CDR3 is TGTGCCAGTAGTGCAACGACAGGGGGGTACGAGCAGTACTTC.

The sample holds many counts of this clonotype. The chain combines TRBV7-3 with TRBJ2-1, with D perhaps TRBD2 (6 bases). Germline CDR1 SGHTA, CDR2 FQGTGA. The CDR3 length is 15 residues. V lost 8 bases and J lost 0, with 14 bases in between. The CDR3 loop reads CASASGHNSYNEQFF. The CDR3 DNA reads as TGTGCCAGCGCAAGCGGGCACAACTCCTACAATGAGCAGTTCTTC.

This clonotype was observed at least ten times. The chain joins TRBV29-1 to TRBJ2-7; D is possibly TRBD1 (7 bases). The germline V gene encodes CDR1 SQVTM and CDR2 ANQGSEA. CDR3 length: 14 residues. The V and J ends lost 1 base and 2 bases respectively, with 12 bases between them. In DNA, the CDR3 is TGCAGCGTTGAAGGGTCAGGGGGGCCCTACGAGCAGTACTTC. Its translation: CSVEGSGGPYEQYF.

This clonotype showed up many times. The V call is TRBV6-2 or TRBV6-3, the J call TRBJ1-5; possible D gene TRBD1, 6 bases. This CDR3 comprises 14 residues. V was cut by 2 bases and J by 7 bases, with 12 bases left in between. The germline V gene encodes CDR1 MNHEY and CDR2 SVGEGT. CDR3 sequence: CASSYGGRMQPQHF. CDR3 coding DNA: TGTGCCAGCAGTTACGGGGGGCGCATGCAGCCCCAGCATTTT.

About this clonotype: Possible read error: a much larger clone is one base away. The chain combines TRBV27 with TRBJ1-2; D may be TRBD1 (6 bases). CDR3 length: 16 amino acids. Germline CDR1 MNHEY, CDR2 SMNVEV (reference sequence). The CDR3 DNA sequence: TGTGCCAGCAGTTTATCGAAAGGACAGCCGATCTATGGCTGCACCTTC. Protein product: CASSLSKGQPIYGCTF.

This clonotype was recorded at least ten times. The CDR3 nucleotides read TGCAGTGCTAGAAAGGATTTCGACGGCACTGAAGCTTTCTTT. Translated: CSARKDFDGTEAFF. This rearrangement joins TRBV20-1 to TRBJ1-1; unclear D gene. Germline V gene sequence: CDR1 DFQATT, CDR2 SNEGSKA (reference sequence). V gave up 2 bases and J gave up 4 bases, with 14 bases separating them. CDR3 length: 14 amino acids.

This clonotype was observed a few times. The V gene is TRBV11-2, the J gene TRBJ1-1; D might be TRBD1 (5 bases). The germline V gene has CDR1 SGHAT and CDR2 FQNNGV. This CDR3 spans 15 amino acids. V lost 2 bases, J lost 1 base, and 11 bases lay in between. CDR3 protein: CASSLFVRENTEAFF. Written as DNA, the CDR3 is TGTGCCAGCAGCTTATTTGTCAGGGAGAACACTGAAGCTTTCTTT. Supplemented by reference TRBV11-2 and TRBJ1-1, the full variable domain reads EAGVAQSPRYKIIEKRQSVAFWCNPISGHATLYWYQQILGQGPKLLIQFQNNGVVDDSQLPKDRFSAERLKGVDSTLKIQPAKLEDSAVYLCASSLFVRENTEAFFGQGTRLTVV.